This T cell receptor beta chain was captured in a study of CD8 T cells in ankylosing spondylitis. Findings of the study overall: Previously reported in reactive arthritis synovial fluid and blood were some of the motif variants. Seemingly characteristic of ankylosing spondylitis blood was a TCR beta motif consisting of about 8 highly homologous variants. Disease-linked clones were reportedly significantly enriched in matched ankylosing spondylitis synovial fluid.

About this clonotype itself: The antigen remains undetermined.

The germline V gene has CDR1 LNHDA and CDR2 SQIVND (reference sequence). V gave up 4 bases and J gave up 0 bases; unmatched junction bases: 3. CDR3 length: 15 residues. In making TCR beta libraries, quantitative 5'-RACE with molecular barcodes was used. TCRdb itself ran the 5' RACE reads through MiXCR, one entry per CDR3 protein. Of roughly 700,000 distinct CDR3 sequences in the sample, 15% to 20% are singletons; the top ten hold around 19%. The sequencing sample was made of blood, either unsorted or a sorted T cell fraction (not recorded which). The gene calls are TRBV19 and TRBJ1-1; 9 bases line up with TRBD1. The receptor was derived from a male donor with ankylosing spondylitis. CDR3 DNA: TGTGCCAGTAGTACTTGGACAGGGGTGAACACTGAAGCTTTCTTT. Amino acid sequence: CASSTWTGVNTEAFF.